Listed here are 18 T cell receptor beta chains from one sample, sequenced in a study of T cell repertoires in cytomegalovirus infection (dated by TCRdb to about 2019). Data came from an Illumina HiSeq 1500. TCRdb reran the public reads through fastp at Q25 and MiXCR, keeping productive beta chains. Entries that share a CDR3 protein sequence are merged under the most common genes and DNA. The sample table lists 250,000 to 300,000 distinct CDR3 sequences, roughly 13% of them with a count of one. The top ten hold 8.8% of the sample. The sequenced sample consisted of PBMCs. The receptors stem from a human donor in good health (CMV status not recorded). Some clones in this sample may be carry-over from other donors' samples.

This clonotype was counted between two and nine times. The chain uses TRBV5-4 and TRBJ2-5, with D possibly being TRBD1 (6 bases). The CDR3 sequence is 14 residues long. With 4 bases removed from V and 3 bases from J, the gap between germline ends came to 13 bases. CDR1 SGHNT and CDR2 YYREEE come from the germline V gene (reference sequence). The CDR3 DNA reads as TGTGCCAGCAGCAAGGGGGACATGGAAGAGACCCAGTACTTC. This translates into CASSKGDMEETQYF.

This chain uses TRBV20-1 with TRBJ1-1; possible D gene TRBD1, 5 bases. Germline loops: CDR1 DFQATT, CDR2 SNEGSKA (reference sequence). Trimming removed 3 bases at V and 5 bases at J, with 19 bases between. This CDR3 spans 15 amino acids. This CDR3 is CSASSGAGLTTEAFF. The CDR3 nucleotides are TGCAGTGCTAGCAGTGGGGCAGGATTAACAACTGAAGCTTTCTTT.

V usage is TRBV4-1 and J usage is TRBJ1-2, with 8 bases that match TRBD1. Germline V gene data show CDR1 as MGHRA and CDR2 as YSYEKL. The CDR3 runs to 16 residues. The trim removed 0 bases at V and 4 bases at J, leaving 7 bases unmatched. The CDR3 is CASSQDRWTGSYGYTF. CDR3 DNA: TGCGCCAGCAGCCAAGATCGGTGGACAGGGTCCTATGGCTACACCTTC.

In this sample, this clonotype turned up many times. CDR3 region: CASTGGQADTQYF. The CDR3 DNA reads as TGTGCCAGCACGGGAGGGCAGGCAGATACGCAGTATTTT. The chain carries TRBV7-2 and TRBJ2-3, with 8 bases that match TRBD2. Germline CDR1 reads SGHTA; CDR2 reads FQGNSA. V lost 7 bases and J lost 4; bases outside the gene matches: 4. The CDR3 contains 13 residues. The variable domain in full, completed from reference TRBV7-2 and TRBJ2-3, reads GAGVSQSPSNKVTEKGKDVELRCDPISGHTALYWYRQSLGQGLEFLIYFQGNSAPDKSGLPSDRFSAERTGGSVSTLTIQRTQQEDSAVYLCASTGGQADTQYFGPGTRLTVL.

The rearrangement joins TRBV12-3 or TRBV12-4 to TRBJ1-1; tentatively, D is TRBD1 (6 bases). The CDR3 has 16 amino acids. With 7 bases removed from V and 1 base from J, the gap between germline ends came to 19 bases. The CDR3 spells CASTTRQVNKNTEAFF. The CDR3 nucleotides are TGTGCCAGCACCACCAGACAGGTTAATAAGAACACTGAAGCTTTCTTT.

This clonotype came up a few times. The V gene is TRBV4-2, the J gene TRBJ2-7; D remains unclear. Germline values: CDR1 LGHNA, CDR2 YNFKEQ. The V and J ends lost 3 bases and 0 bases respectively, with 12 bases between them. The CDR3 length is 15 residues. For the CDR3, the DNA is TGTGCCAGCAGCCAGTCGACGGTAAACTCCTACGAGCAGTACTTC. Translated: CASSQSTVNSYEQYF.

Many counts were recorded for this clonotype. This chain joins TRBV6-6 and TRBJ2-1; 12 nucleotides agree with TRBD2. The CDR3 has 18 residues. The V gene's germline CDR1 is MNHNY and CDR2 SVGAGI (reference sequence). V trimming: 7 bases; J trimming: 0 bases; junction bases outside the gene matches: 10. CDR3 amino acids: CASTPTSGGPSSYNEQFF. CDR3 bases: TGTGCCAGCACACCCACTAGCGGGGGGCCAAGCTCCTACAATGAGCAGTTCTTC.

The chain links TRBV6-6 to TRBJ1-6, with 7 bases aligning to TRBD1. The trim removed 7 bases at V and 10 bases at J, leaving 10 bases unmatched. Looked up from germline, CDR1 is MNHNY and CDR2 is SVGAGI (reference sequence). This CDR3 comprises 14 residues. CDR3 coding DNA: TGTGCCAGCACCCAGGGGGGGAAAGGGTCACCCCTCCACTTT. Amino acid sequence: CASTQGGKGSPLHF.

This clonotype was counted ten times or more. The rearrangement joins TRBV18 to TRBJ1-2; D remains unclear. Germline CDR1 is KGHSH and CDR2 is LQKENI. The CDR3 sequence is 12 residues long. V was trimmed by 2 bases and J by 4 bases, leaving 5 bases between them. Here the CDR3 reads CASSPSAYGYTF. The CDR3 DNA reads TGTGCCAGCTCACCATCCGCCTATGGCTACACCTTC.

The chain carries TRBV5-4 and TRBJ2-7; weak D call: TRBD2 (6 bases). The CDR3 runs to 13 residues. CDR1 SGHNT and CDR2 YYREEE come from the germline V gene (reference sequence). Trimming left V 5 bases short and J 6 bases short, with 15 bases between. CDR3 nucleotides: TGTGCCAGCAGTTGGAGGGTTTTGAGCGAGCAGTACTTC. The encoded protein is CASSWRVLSEQYF.

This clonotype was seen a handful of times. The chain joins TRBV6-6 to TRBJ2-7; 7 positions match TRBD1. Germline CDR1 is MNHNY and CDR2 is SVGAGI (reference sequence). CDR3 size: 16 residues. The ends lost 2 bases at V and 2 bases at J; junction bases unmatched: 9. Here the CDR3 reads CASSYPTGNGPYEQYF. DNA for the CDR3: TGTGCCAGCAGTTACCCGACAGGGAATGGACCCTACGAGCAGTACTTC.

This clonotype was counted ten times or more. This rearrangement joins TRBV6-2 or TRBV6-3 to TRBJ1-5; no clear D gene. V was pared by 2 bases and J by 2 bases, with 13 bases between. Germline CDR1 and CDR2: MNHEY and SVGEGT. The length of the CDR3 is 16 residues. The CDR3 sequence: CASSYPTRVGNQPQHF. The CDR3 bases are TGTGCCAGCAGTTACCCTACTAGGGTCGGCAATCAGCCCCAGCATTTT.

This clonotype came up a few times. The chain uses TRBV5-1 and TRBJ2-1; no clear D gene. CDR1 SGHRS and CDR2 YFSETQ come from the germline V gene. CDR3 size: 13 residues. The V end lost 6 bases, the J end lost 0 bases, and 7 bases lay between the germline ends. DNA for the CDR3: TGCGCCAGCATGGAGTCCTCCTACAATGAGCAGTTCTTC. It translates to CASMESSYNEQFF.

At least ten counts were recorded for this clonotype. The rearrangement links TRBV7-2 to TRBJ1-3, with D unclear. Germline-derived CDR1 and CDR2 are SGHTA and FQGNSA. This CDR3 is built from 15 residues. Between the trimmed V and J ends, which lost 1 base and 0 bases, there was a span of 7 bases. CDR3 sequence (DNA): TGTGCCAGCAGCTTAGGTACACTCTCTGGAAACACCATATATTTT. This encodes CASSLGTLSGNTIYF.

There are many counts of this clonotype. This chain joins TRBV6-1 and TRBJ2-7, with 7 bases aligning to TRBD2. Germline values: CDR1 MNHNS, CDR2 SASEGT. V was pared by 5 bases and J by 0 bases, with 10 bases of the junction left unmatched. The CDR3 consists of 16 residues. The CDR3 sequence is CASSLSGRTPSYEQYF. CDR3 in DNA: TGTGCCAGCAGTTTGTCCGGGAGGACCCCCTCCTACGAGCAGTACTTC.

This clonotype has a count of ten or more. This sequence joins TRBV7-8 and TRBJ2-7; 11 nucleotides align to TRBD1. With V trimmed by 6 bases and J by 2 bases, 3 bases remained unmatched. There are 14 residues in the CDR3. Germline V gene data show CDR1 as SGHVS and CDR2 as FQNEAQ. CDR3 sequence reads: CASRRGQGAYEQYF. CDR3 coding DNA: TGTGCCAGCAGACGGGGACAGGGGGCCTACGAGCAGTACTTC.

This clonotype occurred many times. The CDR3 DNA follows: TGTGCCAGCAGCTTAAGGCTAGCGGGGGGGCGGTCCGAGACCCAGTACTTC. Translating it yields CASSLRLAGGRSETQYF. The J gene is TRBJ2-5, the V gene TRBV7-2; 12 bases line up with TRBD2. The CDR3 runs to 17 residues. CDR1 is SGHTA, CDR2 FQGNSA, per germline. V lost 2 bases to trimming and J lost 5 bases; unmatched junction nucleotides: 9.

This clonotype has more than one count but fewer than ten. Here the CDR3 DNA reads TGTGCCAGCTCACCACCGAATGCCAATCAGCCCCAGCATTTT. Its translation: CASSPPNANQPQHF. The chain employs TRBV18 and TRBJ1-5; D gene ambiguous. V shed 0 bases and J shed 3 bases, with 6 bases lying between them. Germline V gene lookup returns CDR1 KGHSH and CDR2 LQKENI. This CDR3 is 14 amino acids long.